The present T cell receptor beta chain was sequenced within a study of blood T cell repertoires in COVID-19. Looking at the study overall: Sources were T cells, B-cell-depleted T cells, or PBMCs; the material itself was cDNA or gDNA.

Trimming removed 3 bases from V and 8 bases from J; junction bases left unmatched: 8. CDR3 length equals 16 residues. Germline values: CDR1 LNHDA, CDR2 SQIVND (reference sequence). In the original workflow: Nucleated cell number was recorded as an estimate derived from reference gene primer amplification. Repertoires were generated with immunoSEQ multiplex PCR, while TCRdb's copy carries only in-frame clones and drops some. That table furnishes V, J and clone size, whereas the DNA furnished D and trimming. The top ten hold 16% of the sample, which has roughly 130,000 clones, about 80% seen once. The sample comprised peripheral blood. The sequence was collected from a man between 50 and 59 years old with acute or convalescent COVID-19. The chain is built from TRBV19 and TRBJ2-1; 12 bases agree with TRBD1. The CDR3 DNA is TGTGCCAGTAGTATCGGGGGACAGGGGGCACTGTATGAGCAGTTCTTC. Protein: CASSIGGQGALYEQFF.